These 26 T cell receptor beta chains share one sample of origin, sequenced in a study of cytomegalovirus exposure and HLA in healthy donors. PCR primers comprised 60 Vbeta and 13 Jbeta primers. Clones were read by immunoSEQ multiplex PCR, and TCRdb kept only the in-frame ones, dropping some. The sample holds over 200,000 clones, more than 75% seen once. Sequencing input: PBMCs. These receptors were collected from a man aged 35-49 years in good health and CMV-seropositive.

This chain joins TRBV19 and TRBJ1-1, with TRBD1 as a possible D gene (6 bases). V shed 4 bases and J shed 5 bases, with 14 bases lying between them. This CDR3 contains 14 residues. The V gene's germline CDR1 is LNHDA and CDR2 SQIVND (reference sequence). The CDR3 DNA reads as TGTGCCAGTAGTACAGGGGAAGTAAGGACTGAAGCTTTCTTT. Protein: CASSTGEVRTEAFF.

This clone was picked up one time. The chain links TRBV10-2 to TRBJ2-7; no firm D call. Per germline, CDR1 WSHSY and CDR2 SAAADI. This CDR3 has 13 residues. V was trimmed by 3 bases and J by 2 bases, leaving 8 bases between them. The CDR3 DNA sequence: TGCGCCAGCAGTGATTCCCCTACCTACGAGCAGTACTTC. Its protein is CASSDSPTYEQYF.

The genes are TRBV7-2 and TRBJ2-7, with a weak D call TRBD1 (7 bases). This CDR3 comprises 14 residues. Germline V lookup: CDR1 SGHTA, CDR2 FQGNSA. Trimming took off 0 bases at V and 4 bases at J, with 10 bases between the two ends. The CDR3 nucleotides are TGTGCCAGCAGCTTAGCGCGGGACAGATACGAGCAGTACTTC. Translating gives CASSLARDRYEQYF.

The chain recombines TRBV27 with TRBJ2-1; 7 nucleotides match TRBD2. After removal of 4 bases from V and 7 bases from J, the junction contained 10 bases not matched to a gene. Germline-derived CDR1 and CDR2 are MNHEY and SMNVEV (reference sequence). This CDR3 contains 15 residues. CDR3 coding DNA: TGTGCCAGCAGTTACGACCTCGGACTAGAGAATGAGCAGTTCTTC. Its protein is CASSYDLGLENEQFF.

V and J are TRBV9 and TRBJ2-1, with 14 bases fitting TRBD2. The V gene end was trimmed by 4 bases and the J gene end by 12 bases; junction bases not matched to a gene: 6. The CDR3 has 14 amino acids. Germline CDR1 SGDLS, CDR2 YYNGEE. The CDR3 is CASSPGLAGVGQFF. The CDR3 DNA sequence: TGTGCCAGCAGCCCGGGACTAGCGGGAGTTGGGCAGTTCTTC.

In its sample, this clone was seen a few times. The chain employs TRBV5-4 and TRBJ2-7; 7 bases match TRBD2. J gave up 2 bases and V 4 bases, and 12 bases lay outside the gene matches. This CDR3 has 16 residues. CDR1 and CDR2 (germline): SGHNT, YYREEE (reference sequence). The CDR3 DNA reads as TGTGCCAGCAGCGGGAGCGGGACCCAGGCGGCCTACGAGCAGTACTTC. This encodes CASSGSGTQAAYEQYF.

The genes are TRBV27 and TRBJ1-2; TRBD1 agrees at 8 bases. With V trimmed by 0 bases and J by 4 bases, 10 bases remained unmatched. CDR1 and CDR2 from the germline V gene are MNHEY and SMNVEV (reference sequence). CDR3 length: 17 amino acids. CDR3 sequence: CASSLSGGQGRAYGYTF. CDR3 nucleotides: TGTGCCAGCAGTTTATCGGGAGGACAGGGTAGGGCCTATGGCTACACCTTC.

V usage is TRBV11-3 and J usage is TRBJ1-5; D may be TRBD1 (5 bases). V lost 1 base and J lost 10, with 11 bases in between. Looked up from germline, CDR1 is SGHNT and CDR2 is YENEEA. This CDR3 region has 13 residues. The CDR3 reads CASSLGQPEPQHF. CDR3 bases: TGTGCCAGCAGCTTAGGACAGCCTGAACCCCAGCATTTT.

This chain connects TRBV6-1 to TRBJ1-2; D may be TRBD1 (6 bases). CDR3 length equals 13 residues. With 7 bases removed from V and 3 bases from J, the gap between germline ends came to 12 bases. In germline, CDR1 is MNHNS, CDR2 SASEGT. In DNA form, the CDR3 reads TGTGCCAGCACCCAGGCAGGGGACTATGGCTACACCTTC. Translating it yields CASTQAGDYGYTF.

The gene calls are TRBV29-1 and TRBJ2-2; 7 bases line up with TRBD1. The CDR3 is 13 residues long. CDR1 and CDR2 (germline): SQVTM, ANQGSEA. With 6 bases clipped from V and 0 bases from J, the junction kept 1 base outside the gene matches. The CDR3 spells CSVTGANTGELFF. In DNA, the CDR3 is TGCAGCGTCACAGGGGCGAACACCGGGGAGCTGTTTTTT.

This chain uses TRBV29-1 with TRBJ1-2; 7 bases match TRBD1. The length of the CDR3 is 11 residues. Trimming removed 7 bases from V and 7 bases from J; junction bases left unmatched: 6. Germline V gene data show CDR1 as SQVTM and CDR2 as ANQGSEA. The CDR3 protein is CSGQGVGGYTF. In DNA form, the CDR3 reads TGCAGCGGACAGGGAGTAGGTGGCTACACCTTC. The full variable domain, completed using reference TRBV29-1 and TRBJ1-2, is SAVISQKPSRDICQRGTSLTIQCQVDSQVTMMFWYRQQPGQSLTLIATANQGSEATYESGFVIDKFPISRPNLTFSTLTVSNMSPEDSSIYLCSGQGVGGYTFGSGTRLTVV.

V gene TRBV4-2 combines with J gene TRBJ2-7; 11 bases match TRBD2. Germline V CDR1 and CDR2: LGHNA, YNFKEQ. This CDR3 comprises 15 residues. Losses at the gene ends were 0 bases for V and 6 bases for J; bases not matched to a gene: 4. CDR3 coding DNA: TGTGCCAGCAGCCAAGATCCCGGGACTAGCGGCGAGCAGTACTTC. Translating gives CASSQDPGTSGEQYF.

This chain uses TRBV12-5 with TRBJ1-5, with D hard to call. This CDR3 contains 16 residues. V was shortened by 5 bases and J by 2 bases, with 16 bases between the two germline ends. Germline CDR1 LGHNT, CDR2 FRNRAP. CDR3 amino acids: CASGMGAQVGNQPQHF. In nucleotides, the CDR3 is TGTGCTAGTGGTATGGGCGCCCAGGTGGGCAATCAGCCCCAGCATTTT.

The rearrangement joins TRBV6-6 to TRBJ2-7, with 11 positions matching TRBD2. The V gene end was trimmed by 5 bases and the J gene end by 12 bases; junction bases not matched to a gene: 9. Germline V gene data show CDR1 as MNHNY and CDR2 as SVGAGI (reference sequence). The CDR3 is 13 residues long. The CDR3 DNA is TGTGCCAGCAGTGCACTAGCGGGAGTTGGGGGGTACGTC. Residues: CASSALAGVGGYV.

The chain employs TRBV9 and TRBJ2-3; tentatively, D is TRBD1 (5 bases). The V gene's germline CDR1 is SGDLS and CDR2 YYNGEE. The germline V and J ends were trimmed by 4 bases and 3 bases, with 15 bases remaining between them. The CDR3 totals 15 residues. The CDR3 nucleotides are TGTGCCAGCAGCCCCCATTTGGGGCTGACAGATACGCAGTATTTT. It encodes CASSPHLGLTDTQYF. Filled out from reference TRBV9 and TRBJ2-3, the complete variable domain reads DSGVTQTPKHLITATGQRVTLRCSPRSGDLSVYWYQQSLDQGLQFLIQYYNGEERAKGNILERFSAQQFPDLHSELNLSSLELGDSALYFCASSPHLGLTDTQYFGPGTRLTVL.

The chain couples TRBV29-1 to TRBJ1-2, with D possibly TRBD1 on 5 matching bases. The CDR3 runs 12 residues. The V gene's germline CDR1 is SQVTM and CDR2 ANQGSEA. V was trimmed by 4 bases and J by 5 bases, leaving 11 bases between them. Here the CDR3 DNA reads TGCAGCGTTGTGTACTCAGGGTATGGCTACACCTTC. It codes for CSVVYSGYGYTF.

This chain uses TRBV7-2 with TRBJ2-7; possibly TRBD2 for D (5 bases). From germline, CDR1 is SGHTA and CDR2 FQGNSA. Trimming left V 0 bases short and J 1 base short, with 10 bases between. The CDR3 has 15 amino acids. This CDR3 is CASSLAASWSYEQYF. Written as DNA, the CDR3 is TGTGCCAGCAGCTTAGCGGCTAGCTGGTCCTACGAGCAGTACTTC.

This clone was seen a few times. The rearrangement links TRBV6-6 to TRBJ2-1; no clear D gene. Germline lookup yields CDR1 MNHNY and CDR2 SVGAGI (reference sequence). V gave up 2 bases and J gave up 1 base, with 9 bases separating them. The CDR3 totals 15 residues. The CDR3 DNA reads as TGTGCCAGCAGTTACACACCGCTTTCCTACAATGAGCAGTTCTTC. Residues: CASSYTPLSYNEQFF.

There are a few counts of this clone. The chain carries TRBV29-1 and TRBJ1-3; D perhaps matches TRBD1 (5 bases). Trimming left V 4 bases short and J 3 bases short, with 10 bases between. CDR3 length: 13 amino acids. CDR1 is SQVTM, CDR2 ANQGSEA, per germline. CDR3 protein: CSVAGGDGNTIYF. The DNA of the CDR3 is TGCAGCGTTGCTGGGGGGGATGGAAACACCATATATTTT.

The V and J genes are TRBV6-1 and TRBJ1-6; 9 bases match TRBD1. The junction had 7 bases not matched to a gene; V was cut back by 6 bases and J by 7 bases. Per the germline V gene, CDR1 is MNHNS and CDR2 is SASEGT. The CDR3 extends over 15 amino acids. The CDR3 coding sequence is TGTGCCAGCAGGAAGGGGACAGGGAACAATTCACCCCTCCACTTT. It translates to CASRKGTGNNSPLHF.

The V and J genes are TRBV7-2 and TRBJ2-7; 8 nucleotides match TRBD2. Germline-derived CDR1 and CDR2 are SGHTA and FQGNSA. V lost 3 bases, J lost 0 bases, and 7 bases stayed unmatched. The length of the CDR3 is 16 residues. The CDR3: CASSFSTSGNSYEQYF. The CDR3 region has the DNA TGTGCCAGCAGCTTTAGTACTAGCGGAAACTCCTACGAGCAGTACTTC. Based on the CDR3 plus reference TRBV7-2 and TRBJ2-7, the full variable domain is GAGVSQSPSNKVTEKGKDVELRCDPISGHTALYWYRQSLGQGLEFLIYFQGNSAPDKSGLPSDRFSAERTGGSVSTLTIQRTQQEDSAVYLCASSFSTSGNSYEQYFGPGTRLTVT.

The chain recombines TRBV5-6 with TRBJ2-5; D not certain. The J call could be wrong; TRBJ2-7 is a better fit for the DNA end. CDR1 SGHDT and CDR2 YYEEEE come from the germline V gene. This CDR3 spans 13 amino acids. The CDR3 DNA sequence: TGTGCCAGCAGCGTCGGGTTGTCCTACGAGCAGTACTTC. Its translation is CASSVGLSYEQYF.

CDR3: CSVHGWDTEAFF. The CDR3 region has the DNA TGCAGCGTTCACGGGTGGGACACTGAAGCTTTCTTT. V is TRBV29-1 and J is TRBJ1-1; no definite D call. The germline V gene encodes CDR1 SQVTM and CDR2 ANQGSEA. The CDR3 totals 12 residues. V was trimmed by 5 bases and J by 3 bases, leaving 10 bases between them.

On this clone: One end of the junction does not line up with germline, which may come from a read error. This chain uses TRBV2 with TRBJ2-1; tentatively, D is TRBD2 (7 bases). CDR1 is SNHLY, CDR2 FYNNEI, per germline. The CDR3 loop spans 15 amino acids. CDR3 in amino acids: CASQRPGRGNNEQFF. The CDR3 DNA sequence: TGTGCCAGCCAAAGGCCAGGGAGGGGGAACAATGAGCAATTCTTC. Complete variable domain (other parts from reference TRBV2 and TRBJ2-1): EPEVTQTPSHQVTQMGQEVILRCVPISNHLYFYWYRQILGQKVEFLVSFYNNEISEKSEIFDDQFSVERPDGSNFTLKIRSTKLEDSAMYFCASQRPGRGNNEQFFGPGTRLTVL.

The chain has TRBV13 and TRBJ2-7, with a possible D match to TRBD1 (5 bases). Trimming shortened V by 5 bases and J by 3 bases, and 17 bases separated the two germline ends. This CDR3 contains 15 residues. Germline CDR1 is PRHDT and CDR2 is FYEKMQ (reference sequence). The CDR3 loop is CASSPPLQGNYEQYF. The CDR3 DNA sequence: TGTGCCAGCAGCCCACCCCTCCAGGGAAACTACGAGCAGTACTTC.

The chain links TRBV7-2 to TRBJ2-7; 7 nucleotides align to TRBD2. J lost 5 bases, V lost 3 bases, and 7 bases had no gene match. This CDR3 region has 14 residues. Germline V gene data show CDR1 as SGHTA and CDR2 as FQGNSA. CDR3 in DNA: TGTGCCAGCAGCTTGGGCGGGGGAGATAACGAGCAGTACGTC. It is translated as CASSLGGGDNEQYV.